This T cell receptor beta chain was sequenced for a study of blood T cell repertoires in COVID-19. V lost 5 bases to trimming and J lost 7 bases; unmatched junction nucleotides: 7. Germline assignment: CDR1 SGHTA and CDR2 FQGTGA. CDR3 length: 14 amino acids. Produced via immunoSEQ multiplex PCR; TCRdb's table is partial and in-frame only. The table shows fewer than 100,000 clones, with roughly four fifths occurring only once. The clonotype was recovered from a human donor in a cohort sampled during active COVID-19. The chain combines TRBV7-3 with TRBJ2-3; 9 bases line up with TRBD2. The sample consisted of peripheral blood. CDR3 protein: CASSLGTSQNTQYF. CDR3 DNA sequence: TGTGCCAGCAGCCTGGGGACTAGCCAGAATACGCAGTATTTT.